This passage covers 10 T cell receptor beta chains from one sample sequenced in a study of blood T cell repertoires in COVID-19. Data came from immunoSEQ multiplex PCR; TCRdb stores just in-frame clones and leaves some out. The data show hundreds of thousands of clones, approximately 86% seen once. Source material: PBMCs or T cells enriched from blood (not recorded which). Receptor source: a woman in her 40s with acute COVID-19.

The rearrangement joins TRBV5-4 to TRBJ2-7, with no clear D. The CDR3 contains 13 residues. Germline CDR1 reads SGHNT; CDR2 reads YYREEE (reference sequence). The V and J ends lost 2 bases and 7 bases respectively, with 13 bases between them. In DNA form, the CDR3 reads TGTGCCAGCAGCTTTGGCATAGCCGGGGAGCAGTACTTC. It specifies CASSFGIAGEQYF. The variable domain in full, completed from reference TRBV5-4 and TRBJ2-7, reads ETGVTQSPTHLIKTRGQQVTLRCSSQSGHNTVSWYQQALGQGPQFIFQYYREEENGRGNFPPRFSGLQFPNYSSELNVNALELDDSALYLCASSFGIAGEQYFGPGTRLTVT.

This chain links TRBV19 with TRBJ2-6; possibly TRBD1 for D (5 bases). Per germline, CDR1 LNHDA and CDR2 SQIVND (reference sequence). The CDR3 runs 17 residues. Trimming left V 5 bases short and J 3 bases short, with 17 bases between. The CDR3 region has the DNA TGTGCCAGTAGTCTTAAGGTAAACAGGTATGGGGCCAACGTCCTGACTTTC. This gives the protein CASSLKVNRYGANVLTF.

The gene calls are TRBV29-1 and TRBJ2-1, with 7 bases identical to TRBD2. In germline, CDR1 is SQVTM, CDR2 ANQGSEA. The CDR3 spans 15 residues. J gave up 4 bases and V 5 bases, and 11 bases lay outside the gene matches. Here the CDR3 DNA reads TGCAGCGTTCGCCCGAGGGCTAGCGGATACAATGAGCAGTTCTTC. As protein: CSVRPRASGYNEQFF.

The V gene is TRBV25-1, the J gene TRBJ2-5; TRBD1 is a possible D gene (6 bases). The length of the CDR3 is 13 residues. Germline V gives CDR1 MGHDK, CDR2 SYGVNS. V gave up 3 bases and J gave up 4 bases, with 9 bases separating them. CDR3 sequence reads: CASSDGQLETQYF. Written as DNA, the CDR3 is TGTGCCAGCAGTGACGGACAGCTAGAGACCCAGTACTTC.

The V gene is TRBV7-3, the J gene TRBJ2-1, with 13 bases identical to TRBD2. Germline CDR1 is SGHTA and CDR2 is FQGTGA. Trimming at V came to 5 bases and at J to 5 bases, leaving 6 bases not matched to a gene. The CDR3 runs 16 residues. Here the CDR3 reads CASSRTSGSFNNEQFF. As DNA, the CDR3 is TGTGCCAGCAGCCGGACTAGCGGGAGTTTCAACAATGAGCAGTTCTTC.

The rearrangement links TRBV15 to TRBJ2-1; D is perhaps TRBD2 (5 bases). This CDR3 spans 15 amino acids. Germline CDR1 and CDR2: LNHNV and YYDKDF (reference sequence). V shed 0 bases and J shed 12 bases, with 18 bases lying between them. The CDR3 coding sequence is TGTGCCACCAGCAGAGATAAGGGAGTCGCGGATAGGCAGTTCTTC. Its protein is CATSRDKGVADRQFF.

This chain connects TRBV2 to TRBJ1-2; the D is unclear. The germline V gene encodes CDR1 SNHLY and CDR2 FYNNEI. Trimming cost V 2 bases and J 4 bases, with 17 bases left between them. The CDR3 has 16 amino acids. CDR3: CASSEHPAGSGYGYTF. The CDR3 DNA sequence: TGTGCCAGCAGTGAACACCCCGCTGGAAGCGGCTATGGCTACACCTTC. The variable domain in full, completed from reference TRBV2 and TRBJ1-2, reads EPEVTQTPSHQVTQMGQEVILRCVPISNHLYFYWYRQILGQKVEFLVSFYNNEISEKSEIFDDQFSVERPDGSNFTLKIRSTKLEDSAMYFCASSEHPAGSGYGYTFGSGTRLTVV.

This clone turned up a few times. V and J are TRBV5-5 and TRBJ1-1, with a possible D match to TRBD1 (6 bases). The V end was cut by 5 bases, the J end by 0 bases, with 11 bases between. This CDR3 is 14 amino acids long. Germline V gene lookup returns CDR1 SGHKS and CDR2 YYEKEE (reference sequence). In DNA, the CDR3 is TGTGCCAGCAGATCTACAGGGCTGAACACTGAAGCTTTCTTT. Its translation is CASRSTGLNTEAFF.

This chain connects TRBV12-3 or TRBV12-4 to TRBJ1-2; D not resolved. V shed 3 bases and J shed 13 bases, with 15 bases lying between them. The CDR3 is 12 residues long. CDR3 in DNA: TGTGCCAGCAGTTTTACGGGGAATACGGGCACCTTC. Translating gives CASSFTGNTGTF.

This clone was detected once. The chain has TRBV19 and TRBJ1-4, with 9 bases lining up with TRBD1. Germline lookup yields CDR1 LNHDA and CDR2 SQIVND (reference sequence). CDR3 length: 14 amino acids. The J segment lost 8 bases and the V segment lost 3 bases, leaving 4 bases of the junction unmatched. The CDR3 protein is CASSIRTGEEKLFF. The CDR3 DNA reads as TGTGCCAGTAGTATTCGGACAGGGGAAGAAAAACTGTTTTTT.